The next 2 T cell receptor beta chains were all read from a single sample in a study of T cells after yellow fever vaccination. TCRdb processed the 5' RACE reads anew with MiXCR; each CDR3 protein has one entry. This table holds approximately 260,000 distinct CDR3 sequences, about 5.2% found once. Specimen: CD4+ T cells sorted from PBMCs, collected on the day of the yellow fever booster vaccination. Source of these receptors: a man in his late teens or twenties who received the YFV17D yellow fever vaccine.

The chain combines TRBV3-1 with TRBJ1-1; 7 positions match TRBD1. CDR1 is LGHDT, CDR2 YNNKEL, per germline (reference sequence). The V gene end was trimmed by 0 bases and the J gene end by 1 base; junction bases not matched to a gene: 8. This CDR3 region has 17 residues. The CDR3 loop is CASSQEPRRTGNTEAFF. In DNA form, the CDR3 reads TGTGCCAGCAGCCAAGAACCCCGCCGGACAGGGAACACTGAAGCTTTCTTT.

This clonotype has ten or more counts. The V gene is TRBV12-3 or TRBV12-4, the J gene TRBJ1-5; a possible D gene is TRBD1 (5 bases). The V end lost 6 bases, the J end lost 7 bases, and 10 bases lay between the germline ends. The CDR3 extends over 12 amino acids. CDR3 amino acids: CASSNRGQPQHF. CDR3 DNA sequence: TGTGCCAGCAGCAATAGGGGCCAGCCCCAGCATTTT.